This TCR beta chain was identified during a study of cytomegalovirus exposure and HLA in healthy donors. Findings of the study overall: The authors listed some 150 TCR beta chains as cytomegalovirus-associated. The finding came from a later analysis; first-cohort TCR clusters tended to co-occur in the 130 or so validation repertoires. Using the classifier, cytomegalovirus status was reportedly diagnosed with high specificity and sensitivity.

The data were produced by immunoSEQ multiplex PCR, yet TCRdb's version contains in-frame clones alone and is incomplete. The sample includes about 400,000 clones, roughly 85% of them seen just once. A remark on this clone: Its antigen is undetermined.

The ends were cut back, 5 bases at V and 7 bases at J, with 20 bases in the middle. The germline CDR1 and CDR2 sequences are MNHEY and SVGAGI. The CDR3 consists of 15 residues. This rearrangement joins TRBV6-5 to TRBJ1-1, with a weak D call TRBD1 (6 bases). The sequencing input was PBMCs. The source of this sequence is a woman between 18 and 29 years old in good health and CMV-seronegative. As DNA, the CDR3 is TGTGCCAGCAGTCCCGGGGACACTTCGACGTTTGAAGCTTTCTTT. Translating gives CASSPGDTSTFEAFF.